This T cell receptor beta chain emerged from a study of T cells in tuberculosis. Study overall: T cells were selected with CD1B tetramers loaded with glucose monomycolate. IGRA-negative adolescents, IGRA-positive adolescents with latent tuberculosis and adults with active tuberculosis formed this South African cohort.

In germline, CDR1 is SGHVS, CDR2 FNYEAQ. With V trimmed by 1 base and J by 5 bases, 3 bases remained unmatched. The CDR3 has 14 amino acids. At study entry, adolescents had tuberculin skin tests and IGRA screening. Concerning this clone: Its specificity is not known.

Notes on the study in general: Smaller distances to GMM-specific TCRs suggested their expansion in active tuberculosis.

TCRdb's copy holds only in-frame clones and misses some; the assay was immunoSEQ multiplex PCR. The repertoire holds over 40,000 clones, with 90% to 95% as singletons. Sequenced: PBMCs. The sequence was collected from a donor aged 10-35 years with latent tuberculosis or without tuberculosis infection. The chain links TRBV7-6 to TRBJ2-7; 9 bases map to TRBD2. CDR3 in amino acids: CASSLVREGNEQYF. For the CDR3, the DNA is TGTGCCAGCAGCTTAGTGCGGGAGGGGAACGAGCAGTACTTC.